This paragraph reports one T cell receptor beta chain. The antigen is undetermined. The table came from immunoSEQ multiplex PCR; TCRdb's copy has only in-frame clones and leaves some out. Of 30,000 to 40,000 clones listed, around three quarters were seen once; the top ten hold 27%. The sample is drawn from a study of vaccination effects on CD4 cells after COVID-19. Under the ViraFEST assay, PBMC were stimulated with viral peptide pools so that antigen-specific CD4+ T cells expanded. Sequencing was performed afterwards. After roughly 9 days in culture, the CD4+ T cells were isolated. Vaccinated participants had no history of SARS-CoV-2 infection and tested negative for nucleocapsid antibodies. It was with roughly 10 IU/ml IL-2 and 9.5 to 10 ug/ml peptides that two million PBMC per well were cultured. Days 3 and 7 saw half the medium replaced with IL-2 medium. The germline V gene encodes CDR1 SGDLS and CDR2 YYNGEE. Between the trimmed V and J ends, which lost 0 bases and 2 bases, there was a span of 5 bases. The CDR3 covers 13 residues.

The chain couples TRBV9 to TRBJ1-2; weak D call: TRBD1 (5 bases). The sequence was collected from a human donor who received a COVID-19 vaccine. Sequencing used CD4+ T cells from PBMCs cultured with HCoV-OC43 spike peptides, obtained before COVID-19 vaccination. Subset denoted: HCoV-OC43 spike overlapping peptide pool stimulation. For the CDR3, the DNA is TGTGCCAGCAGCGTAGGGGGCAACTATGGCTACACCTTC. It translates to CASSVGGNYGYTF.